This passage covers 27 T cell receptor beta chains from one sample sequenced in a study of blood T cell repertoires in COVID-19. Generated by immunoSEQ multiplex PCR, the TCRdb table keeps only in-frame clones and is missing some. This repertoire shows about 120,000 clones, 84% found once; its top ten account for under 4%. The sequencing input was PBMCs or T cells enriched from blood (not recorded which). The receptor set was obtained from a woman younger than 45 who had recovered from COVID-19.

This sequence joins TRBV7-3 and TRBJ2-3; TRBD2 is a possible D gene (6 bases). The CDR3 is made up of 17 amino acids. Germline V CDR1 and CDR2: SGHTA, FQGTGA. Trimming removed 1 base from V and 1 base from J, with 15 bases in between. The CDR3 sequence: CASSLKRAAHRTDTQYF. CDR3 DNA: TGTGCCAGCAGCTTAAAGCGGGCAGCTCACCGCACAGATACGCAGTATTTT.

The V call is TRBV15, the J call TRBJ1-1; the match to TRBD1 covers 7 bases. J gave up 3 bases and V 5 bases, and 6 bases lay outside the gene matches. The CDR3 spans 14 residues. Germline-derived CDR1 and CDR2 are LNHNV and YYDKDF (reference sequence). The DNA of the CDR3 is TGTGCCACCAGCCGGGAACAGGGGCACACTGAAGCTTTCTTT. Its protein is CATSREQGHTEAFF. Full variable domain (rest looked up from reference TRBV15 and TRBJ1-1): DAMVIQNPRYQVTQFGKPVTLSCSQTLNHNVMYWYQQKSSQAPKLLFHYYDKDFNNEADTPDNFQSRRPNTSFCFLDIRSPGLGDTAMYLCATSREQGHTEAFFGQGTRLTVV.

This chain uses TRBV10-3 with TRBJ1-5, with D unresolved. Trimming shortened V by 3 bases and J by 7 bases, and 10 bases separated the two germline ends. This CDR3 spans 13 amino acids. CDR1 and CDR2 from the germline V gene are ENHRY and SYGVKD. This CDR3 reads CAISDQVGQPQHF. DNA for the CDR3: TGTGCCATCAGTGACCAGGTTGGCCAGCCCCAGCATTTT.

The rearrangement uses TRBV7-2 and TRBJ1-5; the D is unclear. Trimming left V 2 bases short and J 0 bases short, with 11 bases between. The CDR3 has 16 amino acids. Germline CDR1 SGHTA, CDR2 FQGNSA. The CDR3 protein is CASSLRPGLSNQPQHF. Written as DNA, the CDR3 is TGTGCCAGCAGCTTAAGGCCAGGACTTAGCAATCAGCCCCAGCATTTT.

V is TRBV5-6 and J is TRBJ1-1; D is perhaps TRBD1 (6 bases). The CDR3 consists of 16 residues. Germline V lookup: CDR1 SGHDT, CDR2 YYEEEE. Trimming shortened V by 4 bases and J by 0 bases, and 16 bases separated the two germline ends. CDR3 DNA: TGTGCCAGCAGCCAGGCCTTTACAGGGCTGAACACTGAAGCTTTCTTT. It encodes CASSQAFTGLNTEAFF.

This chain uses TRBV4-2 with TRBJ2-6; D is possibly TRBD2 (7 bases). The CDR3 is 17 residues long. Germline V gives CDR1 LGHNA, CDR2 YNFKEQ. V dropped 4 bases and J dropped 3 bases, with 16 bases sitting between them. CDR3 region: CASSPPGGTSGANVLTF. CDR3 nucleotide sequence: TGTGCCAGCAGCCCACCCGGGGGGACAAGTGGGGCCAACGTCCTGACTTTC.

The rearrangement joins TRBV2 to TRBJ1-6; TRBD1 might be the D (5 bases). Trimming removed 8 bases from V and 7 bases from J, with 15 bases in between. Looked up from germline, CDR1 is SNHLY and CDR2 is FYNNEI. The CDR3 is made up of 14 amino acids. CDR3 sequence (DNA): TGTGCCAGCCGGCGAGACAGTGAGAATTCACCCCTCCACTTT. It encodes CASRRDSENSPLHF. Combining the CDR3 with reference TRBV2 and TRBJ1-6 gives the whole variable domain EPEVTQTPSHQVTQMGQEVILRCVPISNHLYFYWYRQILGQKVEFLVSFYNNEISEKSEIFDDQFSVERPDGSNFTLKIRSTKLEDSAMYFCASRRDSENSPLHFGNGTRLTVT.

The chain's CDR3 is CASSLNTGSGSEQYF. In DNA, the CDR3 is TGCGCCAGCAGCTTAAACACAGGGTCGGGGAGCGAGCAGTACTTC. The V call is TRBV5-1, the J call TRBJ2-7, with D possibly matching TRBD1 (6 bases). The CDR3 is 15 residues long. V lost 2 bases and J 6 bases, leaving 18 bases between the germline ends. The germline V gene encodes CDR1 SGHRS and CDR2 YFSETQ.

This chain joins TRBV4-1 and TRBJ2-7; 10 bases align to TRBD1. Per the germline V gene, CDR1 is MGHRA and CDR2 is YSYEKL. This CDR3 spans 15 amino acids. V lost 6 bases and J lost 5; bases outside the gene matches: 10. CDR3 sequence: CASRAPGQGSHEQYF. Here the CDR3 DNA reads TGCGCCAGCAGAGCCCCGGGACAGGGGAGTCACGAGCAGTACTTC.

The chain is built from TRBV4-3 and TRBJ2-6; a possible D gene is TRBD1 (6 bases). The CDR3 is made up of 15 amino acids. V was cut by 4 bases and J by 8 bases, with 15 bases left in between. Germline lookup yields CDR1 LGHNA and CDR2 YSLEER. The CDR3 is CASSPGQYDTNVLTF. As DNA, the CDR3 is TGCGCCAGCAGCCCCGGACAGTATGATACCAACGTCCTGACTTTC.

V is TRBV19 and J is TRBJ1-1, with unresolved D. Germline V CDR1 and CDR2: LNHDA, SQIVND (reference sequence). V was cut by 3 bases and J by 5 bases, with 16 bases left in between. This CDR3 region has 15 residues. In nucleotides, the CDR3 is TGTGCCAGTAGTATGATCCGGCAGGCGGGAACTGAAGCTTTCTTT. It translates to CASSMIRQAGTEAFF.

The chain is built from TRBV29-1 and TRBJ2-1; the match to TRBD1 covers 8 bases. After removal of 1 base from V and 8 bases from J, the junction contained 7 bases not matched to a gene. Per the germline V gene, CDR1 is SQVTM and CDR2 is ANQGSEA. There are 14 residues in the CDR3. CDR3 nucleotide sequence: TGCAGCGTTGAAGGCAGGGGGCGCGTCGATGAGCAGTTCTTC. Translating gives CSVEGRGRVDEQFF.

J is TRBJ2-1 and V is TRBV7-2; TRBD2 is a possible D gene (6 bases). The V end was cut by 5 bases, the J end by 4 bases, with 18 bases between. The germline gives CDR1 SGHTA, CDR2 FQGNSA. This CDR3 has 16 amino acids. The DNA for the CDR3 is TGTGCCAGCAGCCCGCGGGGCCCCGCAGGATACAATGAGCAGTTCTTC. Residues: CASSPRGPAGYNEQFF.

The V and J genes are TRBV5-1 and TRBJ2-5; D is perhaps TRBD2 (5 bases). Germline V gives CDR1 SGHRS, CDR2 YFSETQ. This CDR3 is 16 amino acids long. The V end lost 0 bases, the J end lost 1 base, and 13 bases lay between the germline ends. The CDR3 DNA follows: TGCGCCAGCAGCTTGGCTGGGGTAGGGAGCCAAGAGACCCAGTACTTC. The encoded protein is CASSLAGVGSQETQYF.

The chain couples TRBV4-1 to TRBJ1-5; D unresolved. This CDR3 contains 15 residues. V was trimmed by 0 bases and J by 4 bases, leaving 10 bases between them. Germline assignment: CDR1 MGHRA and CDR2 YSYEKL. The CDR3 DNA is TGCGCCAGCAGCCAAGAGGGCACAGTTAATCAGCCCCAGCATTTT. Residues: CASSQEGTVNQPQHF.

This rearrangement joins TRBV7-9 to TRBJ1-1; 10 nucleotides align to TRBD1. Losses at the gene ends were 7 bases for V and 5 bases for J; bases not matched to a gene: 7. This CDR3 comprises 14 residues. Germline loops: CDR1 SEHNR, CDR2 FQNEAQ (reference sequence). The CDR3 sequence is CASTRTGGDTEAFF. The CDR3 bases are TGTGCCAGCACCCGGACAGGGGGGGATACTGAAGCTTTCTTT.

The chain is built from TRBV18 and TRBJ2-7; 7 bases align to TRBD2. CDR3 length: 16 residues. The V gene's germline CDR1 is KGHSH and CDR2 LQKENI. The V and J ends lost 2 bases and 0 bases, in that order; junction bases with no gene match: 7. The CDR3 nucleotides are TGTGCCAGCTCACCAATTTTAACTAGCGACTCCTACGAGCAGTACTTC. It translates to CASSPILTSDSYEQYF.

The rearrangement uses TRBV28 and TRBJ2-7; TRBD2 aligns across 7 bases. The CDR3 spans 15 residues. With 5 bases clipped from V and 3 bases from J, the junction kept 10 bases outside the gene matches. From germline, CDR1 is MDHEN and CDR2 SYDVKM. CDR3: CASSPWGGRFYEQYF. DNA for the CDR3: TGTGCCAGCAGTCCCTGGGGGGGGAGGTTCTACGAGCAGTACTTC.

The chain carries TRBV2 and TRBJ2-5; TRBD1 aligns across 9 bases. Germline-derived CDR1 and CDR2 are SNHLY and FYNNEI. The V gene end was trimmed by 6 bases and the J gene end by 4 bases; junction bases not matched to a gene: 9. CDR3 size: 15 residues. In nucleotides, the CDR3 is TGTGCCAGCAGAGGGGGACAGGGTCTGGCAGAGACCCAGTACTTC. Protein product: CASRGGQGLAETQYF.

V gene TRBV6-2 or TRBV6-3 combines with J gene TRBJ2-1, with 10 nucleotides matching TRBD2. The J segment lost 9 bases and the V segment lost 5 bases, leaving 10 bases of the junction unmatched. CDR3 size: 15 residues. Per germline, CDR1 MNHEY and CDR2 SVGEGT. This CDR3 reads CASSSSGRAWGEQFF. In DNA, the CDR3 is TGTGCCAGCAGTAGCAGCGGGAGGGCCTGGGGTGAGCAGTTCTTC.

The chain has TRBV4-3 and TRBJ2-1; maybe TRBD2 (6 bases). From germline, CDR1 is LGHNA and CDR2 YSLEER. Trimming removed 2 bases from V and 0 bases from J, with 11 bases in between. This CDR3 spans 16 amino acids. The CDR3 coding sequence is TGCGCCAGCAGCCAATCCCGGGGACTCTCCTACAATGAGCAGTTCTTC. This gives the protein CASSQSRGLSYNEQFF.

This chain joins TRBV28 and TRBJ2-7; perhaps TRBD1 as D (6 bases). Germline V gene sequence: CDR1 MDHEN, CDR2 SYDVKM. V gave up 3 bases and J gave up 0 bases, with 12 bases separating them. The CDR3 is made up of 15 amino acids. CDR3 amino acids: CASSFTTGYSYEQYF. As DNA, the CDR3 is TGTGCCAGCAGTTTCACGACAGGATACTCCTACGAGCAGTACTTC.

The chain combines TRBV29-1 with TRBJ2-5; D not resolved. The V end lost 5 bases, the J end lost 1 base, and 11 bases lay between the germline ends. The CDR3 extends over 13 amino acids. Germline V gene data show CDR1 as SQVTM and CDR2 as ANQGSEA. CDR3 nucleotides: TGCAGCGTTCATCGATCGCGCCAAGAGACCCAGTACTTC. This gives the protein CSVHRSRQETQYF. The full variable domain, rest sourced from reference TRBV29-1 and TRBJ2-5, is SAVISQKPSRDICQRGTSLTIQCQVDSQVTMMFWYRQQPGQSLTLIATANQGSEATYESGFVIDKFPISRPNLTFSTLTVSNMSPEDSSIYLCSVHRSRQETQYFGPGTRLLVL.

V and J are TRBV4-1 and TRBJ1-1; 11 bases are a match to TRBD1. The CDR3 runs 16 residues. From germline, CDR1 is MGHRA and CDR2 YSYEKL. The J segment lost 0 bases and the V segment lost 3 bases, leaving 3 bases of the junction unmatched. This CDR3 reads CASSQDRGRMNTEAFF. CDR3 nucleotides: TGCGCCAGCAGCCAGGACAGGGGGCGGATGAACACTGAAGCTTTCTTT.

This clone showed up just once. The rearrangement joins TRBV13 to TRBJ1-1; perhaps TRBD1 as D (5 bases). The germline V and J ends were trimmed by 3 bases and 0 bases, with 14 bases remaining between them. The germline V gene encodes CDR1 PRHDT and CDR2 FYEKMQ (reference sequence). This CDR3 comprises 16 residues. The CDR3 loop is CASSFGRAYMNTEAFF. CDR3 in DNA: TGTGCCAGCAGCTTCGGCAGGGCCTATATGAACACTGAAGCTTTCTTT.

The chain is built from TRBV11-2 and TRBJ2-7; weak D call: TRBD2 (6 bases). Germline lookup yields CDR1 SGHAT and CDR2 FQNNGV. The CDR3 runs 13 residues. V was clipped by 7 bases and J by 4 bases, with 14 bases between them. CDR3 sequence reads: CASTRGIRYEQYF. In DNA form, the CDR3 reads TGTGCCAGCACCCGGGGGATACGATACGAGCAGTACTTC.

This sequence joins TRBV3-1 (or the pseudogene TRBV3-2) and TRBJ2-3; perhaps TRBD1 as D (5 bases). CDR1 is LGHDT and CDR2 is YNNKEL in the germline V gene (reference sequence). The V gene lost 1 base and the J gene lost 5 bases, with 7 bases spanning the gap. The CDR3 totals 13 residues. CDR3 protein: CASSQGRGDTQYF. CDR3 nucleotide sequence: TGTGCCAGCAGCCAAGGAAGGGGAGATACGCAGTATTTT.